This passage covers 13 T cell receptor beta chains from one sample sequenced in a study of blood T cell repertoires in COVID-19. Sequencing was performed with immunoSEQ multiplex PCR; in TCRdb, only in-frame clones are kept and a portion is missing. Of 410,000 or so clones listed, about 91% are singletons. Source material: peripheral blood. The receptors derive from a woman aged 35 to 49 with COVID-19, enrolled during active disease.

This clone has just a few counts. The chain employs TRBV20-1 and TRBJ2-5; D gene ambiguous. Germline V lookup: CDR1 DFQATT, CDR2 SNEGSKA (reference sequence). The V end lost 3 bases, the J end lost 1 base, and 6 bases lay between the germline ends. This CDR3 region has 12 residues. The CDR3 protein is CSASTAQETQYF. For the CDR3, the DNA is TGCAGTGCTAGTACTGCCCAAGAGACCCAGTACTTC.

This clone showed up just once. The chain combines TRBV11-3 with TRBJ1-1; tentative D call: TRBD1 (5 bases). V lost 2 bases, J lost 5 bases, and 9 bases lay in between. Germline CDR1 SGHNT, CDR2 YENEEA. There are 13 residues in the CDR3. CDR3 residues: CASSLSGYTEAFF. The CDR3 DNA reads TGTGCCAGCAGCTTATCAGGGTATACTGAAGCTTTCTTT. The whole variable domain, remainder taken from reference TRBV11-3 and TRBJ1-1, is EAGVVQSPRYKIIEKKQPVAFWCNPISGHNTLYWYLQNLGQGPELLIRYENEEAVDDSQLPKDRFSAERLKGVDSTLKIQPAELGDSAVYLCASSLSGYTEAFFGQGTRLTVV.

This clone is a singleton in its sample. The V call is TRBV7-9, the J call TRBJ2-4, with D tentatively TRBD2 (5 bases). The CDR3 covers 14 residues. Trimming removed 1 base from V and 6 bases from J, with 10 bases in between. Germline CDR1 reads SEHNR; CDR2 reads FQNEAQ (reference sequence). This chain's CDR3 is CASSLGGSVNIQYF. The DNA of the CDR3 is TGTGCCAGCAGCTTAGGCGGGTCCGTAAACATTCAGTACTTC.

The rearrangement links TRBV9 to TRBJ1-1; 9 positions match TRBD1. The germline V gene has CDR1 SGDLS and CDR2 YYNGEE. V dropped 1 base and J dropped 5; count of bases not matched to a gene: 9. CDR3 length: 16 residues. The CDR3 spells CASSVTGQGLGTEAFF. The CDR3 DNA is TGTGCCAGCAGCGTAACCGGACAGGGGCTGGGAACTGAAGCTTTCTTT.

This chain uses TRBV6-5 with TRBJ2-3; D is possibly TRBD1 (6 bases). This CDR3 comprises 15 residues. V was trimmed by 2 bases and J by 0 bases, leaving 9 bases between them. Germline V gene sequence: CDR1 MNHEY, CDR2 SVGAGI. Here the CDR3 reads CASSYPGASTDTQYF. DNA of the CDR3: TGTGCCAGCAGTTACCCAGGGGCCAGCACAGATACGCAGTATTTT.

The CDR3 spells CAISGGRTYEQYF. The CDR3 nucleotides are TGTGCCATCAGTGGCGGCAGAACCTACGAGCAGTACTTC. The chain employs TRBV10-3 and TRBJ2-7; D unresolved. Per germline, CDR1 ENHRY and CDR2 SYGVKD. The CDR3 totals 13 residues. Trimming pared 4 bases from V and 2 bases from J, leaving 9 bases between.

This chain links TRBV28 with TRBJ1-5, with D hard to call. Trimming removed 5 bases from V and 11 bases from J, with 13 bases in between. The CDR3 sequence is 12 residues long. Per germline, CDR1 MDHEN and CDR2 SYDVKM. The CDR3 spells CASSQAISSQHF. The DNA of the CDR3 is TGTGCCAGCAGTCAGGCGATCAGTTCCCAGCATTTT.

The chain joins TRBV7-3 to TRBJ1-1; D ambiguous. The CDR3 is 16 amino acids. The germline V gene has CDR1 SGHTA and CDR2 FQGTGA. V was trimmed by 5 bases and J by 5 bases, leaving 21 bases between them. The CDR3 region is CASSQSLSGGWTEAFF. The CDR3 bases are TGTGCCAGCAGCCAATCCCTATCGGGAGGTTGGACTGAAGCTTTCTTT.

This chain joins TRBV9 and TRBJ2-1; D perhaps matches TRBD1 (5 bases). V was clipped by 0 bases and J by 6 bases, with 13 bases between them. CDR3 length: 15 amino acids. Looked up from germline, CDR1 is SGDLS and CDR2 is YYNGEE. CDR3 DNA: TGTGCCAGCAGCGTAGCTACGGTAGGGGCCAATGAGCAGTTCTTC. Its protein is CASSVATVGANEQFF.

This clone was observed once. This sequence joins TRBV5-6 and TRBJ1-3, with a possible D match to TRBD1 (6 bases). The CDR3 sequence is 16 residues long. Germline-derived CDR1 and CDR2 are SGHDT and YYEEEE. V gave up 4 bases and J gave up 8 bases, with 22 bases separating them. This chain's CDR3 is CASSTPRDKNRDTIYF. CDR3 bases: TGTGCCAGCAGCACACCCCGGGACAAAAATCGGGACACCATATATTTT.

This clone appeared a single time. The V and J genes are TRBV10-3 and TRBJ2-5, with TRBD1 matching 8 bases. Germline assignment: CDR1 ENHRY and CDR2 SYGVKD. With V trimmed by 5 bases and J by 1 base, 3 bases remained unmatched. CDR3 size: 14 residues. The CDR3 coding sequence is TGTGCCATCAGTCGACAGGGGCTCCAAGAGACCCAGTACTTC. Translated: CAISRQGLQETQYF.

V gene TRBV27 combines with J gene TRBJ2-1; a possible D gene is TRBD2 (6 bases). CDR1 is MNHEY, CDR2 SMNVEV, per germline (reference sequence). The CDR3 totals 14 residues. Trimming removed 6 bases from V and 4 bases from J, with 13 bases in between. The DNA for the CDR3 is TGTGCCAGCAGACGTTATGGAGGGTACAATGAGCAGTTCTTC. It specifies CASRRYGGYNEQFF.

This clone was found once. The chain carries TRBV7-3 and TRBJ1-6; 10 nucleotides align to TRBD1. CDR3 length equals 17 residues. V lost 1 base and J lost 9; bases outside the gene matches: 9. The V gene's germline CDR1 is SGHTA and CDR2 FQGTGA. The CDR3 is CASSLRVPGQGTSPLHF. The DNA for the CDR3 is TGTGCCAGCAGCTTAAGGGTTCCGGGACAGGGGACTTCACCCCTCCACTTT.